The rows below give T cell receptor beta chains drawn from one sample of a study of post-analysis software for immune sequencing data. TCRdb fed the PCR reads into MiXCR, producing one record per CDR3 protein. The data contain roughly 730,000 distinct CDR3 sequences, 30% of them singletons. Material: blood. These receptors were taken from a girl under 18 with multiple sclerosis. Each CDR3 is given with its conserved first and last residue. D genes are given only for firm matches. For some rows the clone size is stated as once, few or many, or as a class when expanded; others skip it.

NA	NA	TRBV19	TRBJ1-5	TGTGCCAGTAGTATAGCTGGGACTCGGAATCAGCCCCAGCATTTT	CASSIAGTRNQPQHF
NA	many	TRBV7-2	TRBJ2-5	TGTGCCAGCAGCTTGGAGGCCTTGGAGACCCAGTACTTC	CASSLEALETQYF
TRBD2	NA	TRBV7-2	TRBJ2-5	TGTGCCAGCAGCCCTAAATCGGCTAGCGGGAGGTCTACCCAGTACTTC	CASSPKSASGRSTQYF
NA	NA	TRBV6-2/TRBV6-3	TRBJ2-7	TGTGCCACCACCCACCGGGGAGACGAGCAGTACTTC	CATTHRGDEQYF
NA	NA	TRBV15	TRBJ2-3	TGTGCCACCAGCAGGAAGACAGGTCGTATGCAGTATTTT	CATSRKTGRMQYF
NA	NA	TRBV11-1	TRBJ2-1	TGTGCCAGCAGCTTAGGCAGGGGGGGGTACCCGGAGCAGTTCTTC	CASSLGRGGYPEQFF
TRBD2	few	TRBV2	TRBJ2-1	TGTGCCACCCGACTAGCGGGGGCACACAATGAGCAGTTCTTC	CATRLAGAHNEQFF
TRBD2	few	TRBV20-1	TRBJ2-5	TGCAGTGCTCCTCCTAGCGGGGGGGCGCCCCAGTACTTC	CSAPPSGGAPQYF
NA	NA	TRBV12-3/TRBV12-4	TRBJ2-1	TGTGCCAGCAGCCCACCTCCCTACAATGAGCAGTTCTTC	CASSPPPYNEQFF
NA	few	TRBV20-1	TRBJ1-5	TGCAGTGCTAGAGAACGGGGCTCAGGGCCCCAGCATTTT	CSARERGSGPQHF
TRBD1	few	TRBV4-3	TRBJ2-7	TGCGCCAGCAGCCAGGCGACAGGGGGTGCCGAGCAGTACTTC	CASSQATGGAEQYF
NA	NA	TRBV20-1	TRBJ1-1	TGCAGTGCCAGCCAGGGACGAAACACTGAAGCTTTCTTT	CSASQGRNTEAFF
NA	few	TRBV29-1	TRBJ2-7	TGCAGCGTCTCACCCTCAGGGTACGAGCAGTACTTC	CSVSPSGYEQYF
NA	NA	TRBV6-2/TRBV6-3	TRBJ2-1	TGTGCCAGCAGTTTGGGGAGACGCCCCTCCTACAATGAGCAGTTCTTC	CASSLGRRPSYNEQFF
NA	few	TRBV27	TRBJ2-6	TGTGCCAGCAGCCAAAGAACAGGGTCTGGGGCCAACGTCCTGACTTTC	CASSQRTGSGANVLTF
NA	few	TRBV4-3	TRBJ2-1	TGCGCCAGCAGCCAAGACCCTTCCGCTGCCAATGAGCAGTTCTTC	CASSQDPSAANEQFF
TRBD1	few	TRBV7-2	TRBJ1-6	TGTGCCAGCAGCTTAGTCCCCGGGACAGGGGGTTCACCCCTCCACTTT	CASSLVPGTGGSPLHF
NA	many	TRBV7-2	TRBJ2-5	TGTGCCAGCAGCTCCGGACTGGGAGAGACCCAGTACTTC	CASSSGLGETQYF
TRBD1	few	TRBV12-3/TRBV12-4	TRBJ2-7	TGTGCCAGCAGTTTATATGGGACAGCTGCTTACGAGCAGTACTTC	CASSLYGTAAYEQYF
TRBD2	NA	TRBV7-2	TRBJ2-5	TGTGCCAGCAGCCCCACTAGCGCACTCCAAGAGACCCAGTACTTC	CASSPTSALQETQYF
NA	NA	TRBV20-1	TRBJ1-4	TGCAGTGCCGGGGAAATCGGGACGGCTAATGAAAAACTGTTTTTT	CSAGEIGTANEKLFF
NA	many	TRBV29-1	TRBJ2-5	TGCAGCGTGGGACCGACCCAGGAGACCCAGTACTTC	CSVGPTQETQYF
TRBD1	few	TRBV7-4	TRBJ1-5	TGTGCCAGCAGCTTAGCCCGAGGACAGGGCGAGAGCAATCAGCCCCAGCATTTT	CASSLARGQGESNQPQHF
NA	NA	TRBV29-1	TRBJ2-2	TGCAGCGTTGAAGATAGTGGAGGGGGTGCCGGGGAGCTGTTTTTT	CSVEDSGGGAGELFF
NA	NA	TRBV28	TRBJ2-5	TGTGCCAGCAGTTTACGACTCGTAGGAGAGACCCAGTACTTC	CASSLRLVGETQYF
NA	NA	TRBV28	TRBJ1-1	TGTGCCAGCAGTGGTATATGGTGGGGGCAAGGTGAAGCTTTCTTT	CASSGIWWGQGEAFF
NA	NA	TRBV15	TRBJ1-4	TGTGCCACCAGCAGAGATGGGTTCGACAGGATCGGGACTAATGAAAAACTGTTTTTT	CATSRDGFDRIGTNEKLFF
TRBD2	few	TRBV29-1	TRBJ2-1	TGCAGCGTCGACTATGGACTAGCGGGCACCAATGAGCAGTTCTTC	CSVDYGLAGTNEQFF
TRBD2	few	TRBV12-3/TRBV12-4	TRBJ2-7	TGTGCCAGCAGAAGAGGTAGCGGGAGCCTTGGCGAGCAGTACTTC	CASRRGSGSLGEQYF
NA	few	TRBV12-3/TRBV12-4	TRBJ2-3	TGTGCCAGCAGTTTAGCGACCCGGAAGTTAGATACGCAGTATTTT	CASSLATRKLDTQYF
NA	NA	TRBV24-1	TRBJ2-3	TGTGCCACCAGTTTCGGGGCAGGAAATTGGGGGACAGATACGCAGTATTTT	CATSFGAGNWGTDTQYF
NA	NA	TRBV5-4	TRBJ2-1	TGTGCCAGCAGCTCCCCCCACTCTGAGCAGTTCTTC	CASSSPHSEQFF
NA	NA	TRBV28	TRBJ1-2	TGTGCCAGCAGTTCAACAGGGATGTGGGGCTACACCTTC	CASSSTGMWGYTF
TRBD1	few	TRBV5-1	TRBJ1-6	TGCGCCAGCAGCGGGACAGCCGAATATAATTCACCCCTCCACTTT	CASSGTAEYNSPLHF
NA	few	TRBV5-1	TRBJ1-1	TGCGCCAGCAGTAAGTCCCTACTCGCGGAAGCTTTCTTT	CASSKSLLAEAFF
NA	NA	TRBV4-3	TRBJ2-2	TGCGCCAGCAGCCAAGATGTTTCCGCGAGCGCCGGGGAGCTGTTTTTT	CASSQDVSASAGELFF
TRBD2	few	TRBV12-3/TRBV12-4	TRBJ2-5	TGTGCCAGCAGTTATAAAGGACTAGCAGGAGAGACCCAGTACTTC	CASSYKGLAGETQYF
NA	NA	TRBV4-1	TRBJ1-1	TGCGCCAGCAGCCAAGTGGCCTTGGCCACTGAAGCTTTCTTT	CASSQVALATEAFF
TRBD2	NA	TRBV20-1	TRBJ2-7	TGCAGTGCTAGAGGTTTAGTGGGAGGGCCCTACGAGCAGTACTTC	CSARGLVGGPYEQYF
NA	NA	TRBV7-6	TRBJ1-2	TGTGCCAGCAGCTTATGGCCGCCGGGGCCGGACGCAGATGGCTACACCTTC	CASSLWPPGPDADGYTF
NA	few	TRBV12-3/TRBV12-4	TRBJ2-5	TGTGCCAGCAGCCCGGACGCAGGCGGGACCCAGTACTTC	CASSPDAGGTQYF
TRBD2	NA	TRBV29-1	TRBJ2-7	TGCAGCGTCCGCCCGGGACTAGCGGGAGTTAGCTACGAGCAGTACTTC	CSVRPGLAGVSYEQYF
NA	few	TRBV20-1	TRBJ2-7	TGCAGTGCTAGTCCTACGGCCTCCAGGGGAGAGCAGTACTTC	CSASPTASRGEQYF
NA	NA	TRBV7-7	TRBJ2-1	TGTGCCAGCAGCCGGACGGGACCTCAAGAGACCCAGTTCTTC	CASSRTGPQETQFF
NA	NA	TRBV28	TRBJ2-7	TGTGCCAGCAGTTTCAGGGCTGGCGAGCAGTACTTC	CASSFRAGEQYF
NA	few	TRBV7-8	TRBJ2-7	TGTGCCAGCAGCTTAAGGGGAGGGGGCGAGCAGTACTTC	CASSLRGGGEQYF
NA	many	TRBV29-1	TRBJ2-7	TGCAGCGTTAGGCGGGCAAACCTTTACGAGCAGTACTTC	CSVRRANLYEQYF
TRBD1	NA	TRBV27	TRBJ1-6	TGTGCCAGCAGAGTTCACAGGGGGCAAGGTCGGAATTCACCCCTCCACTTT	CASRVHRGQGRNSPLHF
TRBD2	NA	TRBV6-5	TRBJ2-1	TGTGCCAGCACCCCTAGCGGCGGCCTCTACAATGAGCAGTTCTTC	CASTPSGGLYNEQFF
NA	many	TRBV9	TRBJ2-3	TGTGCCAGCAGCGTAGCGGTGAGCACAGATACGCAGTATTTT	CASSVAVSTDTQYF
TRBD2	NA	TRBV6-5	TRBJ2-1	TGTGCCAGCAGTCTCTTTAGCGGGAGTGTGTACAATGAGCAGTTCTTC	CASSLFSGSVYNEQFF
NA	few	TRBV7-9	TRBJ2-3	TGTGCCAGCAGCTCAACCGGGACTCGCACAGATACGCAGTATTTT	CASSSTGTRTDTQYF
NA	NA	TRBV20-1	TRBJ2-7	TGCAGTGCTCCCGACTTCACCCTAAGCTCCTACGAGCAGTACTTC	CSAPDFTLSSYEQYF